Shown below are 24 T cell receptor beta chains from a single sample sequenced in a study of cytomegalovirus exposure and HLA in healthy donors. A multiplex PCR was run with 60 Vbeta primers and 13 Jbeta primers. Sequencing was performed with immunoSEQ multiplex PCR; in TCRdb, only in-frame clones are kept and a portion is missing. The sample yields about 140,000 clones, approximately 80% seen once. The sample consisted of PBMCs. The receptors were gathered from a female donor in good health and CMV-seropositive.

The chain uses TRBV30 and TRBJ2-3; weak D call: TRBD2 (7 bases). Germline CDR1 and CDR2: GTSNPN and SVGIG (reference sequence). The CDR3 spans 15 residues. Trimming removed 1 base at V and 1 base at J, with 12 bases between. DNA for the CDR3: TGTGCCTGGAGTGCCAAAGGGGGGGGCACAGATACGCAGTATTTT. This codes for CAWSAKGGGTDTQYF.

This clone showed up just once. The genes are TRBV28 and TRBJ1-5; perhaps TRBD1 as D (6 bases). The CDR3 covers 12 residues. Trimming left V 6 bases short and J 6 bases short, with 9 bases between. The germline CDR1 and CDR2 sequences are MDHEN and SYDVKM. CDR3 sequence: CASRGAAQPQHF. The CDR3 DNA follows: TGTGCCAGCAGGGGGGCGGCTCAGCCCCAGCATTTT.

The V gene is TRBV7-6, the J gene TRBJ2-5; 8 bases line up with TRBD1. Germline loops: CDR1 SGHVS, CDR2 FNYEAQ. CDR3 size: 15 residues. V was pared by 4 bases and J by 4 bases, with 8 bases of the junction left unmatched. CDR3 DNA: TGTGCCAGCAGCTCCGGACAGGGACCAGGAGAGACCCAGTACTTC. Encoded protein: CASSSGQGPGETQYF.

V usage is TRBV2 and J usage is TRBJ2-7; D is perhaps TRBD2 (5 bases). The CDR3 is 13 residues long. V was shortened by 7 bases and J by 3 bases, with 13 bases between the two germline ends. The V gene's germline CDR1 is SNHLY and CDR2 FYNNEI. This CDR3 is CASNSGWGYEQYF. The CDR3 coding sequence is TGTGCCAGCAATTCGGGGTGGGGCTACGAGCAGTACTTC.

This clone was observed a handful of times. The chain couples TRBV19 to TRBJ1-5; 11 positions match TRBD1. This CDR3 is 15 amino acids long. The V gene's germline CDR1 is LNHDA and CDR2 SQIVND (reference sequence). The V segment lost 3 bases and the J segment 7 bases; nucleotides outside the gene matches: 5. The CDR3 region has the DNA TGTGCCAGTAGTATCGGGACAGGGGGAGGGCAGCCCCAGCATTTT. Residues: CASSIGTGGGQPQHF.

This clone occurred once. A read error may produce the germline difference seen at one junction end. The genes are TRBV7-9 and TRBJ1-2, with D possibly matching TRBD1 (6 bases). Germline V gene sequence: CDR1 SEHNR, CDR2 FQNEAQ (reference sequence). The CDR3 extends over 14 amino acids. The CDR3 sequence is CSSSQGRGNYGYTF. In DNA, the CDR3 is TGTTCCAGCAGCCAAGGGAGGGGGAACTATGGCTACACCTTC.

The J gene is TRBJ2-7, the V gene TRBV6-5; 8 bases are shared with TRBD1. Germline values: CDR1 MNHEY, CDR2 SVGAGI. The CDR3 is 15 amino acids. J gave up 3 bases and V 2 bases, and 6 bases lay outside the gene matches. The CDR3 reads CASSYEGGQDYEQYF. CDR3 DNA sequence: TGTGCCAGCAGTTACGAGGGGGGACAGGACTACGAGCAGTACTTC.

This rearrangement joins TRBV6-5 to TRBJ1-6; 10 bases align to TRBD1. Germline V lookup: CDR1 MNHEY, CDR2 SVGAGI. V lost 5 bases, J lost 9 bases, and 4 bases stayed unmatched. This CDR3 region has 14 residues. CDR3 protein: CASSRGQGSSPLHF. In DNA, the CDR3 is TGTGCCAGCAGTAGGGGACAGGGGAGTTCACCCCTCCACTTT.

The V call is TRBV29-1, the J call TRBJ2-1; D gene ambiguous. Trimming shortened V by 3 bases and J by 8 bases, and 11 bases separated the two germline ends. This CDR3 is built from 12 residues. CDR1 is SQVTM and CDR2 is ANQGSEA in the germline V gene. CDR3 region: CSVEPRMYEQFF. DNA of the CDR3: TGCAGCGTTGAGCCCAGGATGTATGAGCAGTTCTTC.

The CDR3 nucleotides read TGTGCCAGCACCAGGGGCAGTCAGAACACTGAAGCTTTCTTT. The encoded protein is CASTRGSQNTEAFF. V is TRBV6-1 and J is TRBJ1-1, with D possibly matching TRBD1 (6 bases). This CDR3 comprises 14 residues. Germline lookup yields CDR1 MNHNS and CDR2 SASEGT. The V and J ends lost 7 bases and 1 base respectively, with 13 bases between them.

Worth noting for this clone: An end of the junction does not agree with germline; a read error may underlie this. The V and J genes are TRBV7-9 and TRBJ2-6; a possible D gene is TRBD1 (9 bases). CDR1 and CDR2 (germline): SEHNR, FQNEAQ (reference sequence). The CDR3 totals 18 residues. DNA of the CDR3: TGTTCCAGCAGCTTAGCGGGACAGGGCCCCTCTGGGGCCAACGTCCTGACTTTC. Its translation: CSSSLAGQGPSGANVLTF.

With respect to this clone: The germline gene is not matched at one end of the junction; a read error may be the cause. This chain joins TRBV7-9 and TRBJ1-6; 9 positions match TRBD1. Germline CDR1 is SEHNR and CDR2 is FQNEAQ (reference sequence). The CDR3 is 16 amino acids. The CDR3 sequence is CSSSLVEGQGSEVLHF. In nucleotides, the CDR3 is TGTTCCAGCAGCTTAGTGGAGGGACAGGGTTCTGAGGTCCTCCACTTT. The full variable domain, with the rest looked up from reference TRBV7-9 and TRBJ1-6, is DTGVSQNPRHKITKRGQNVTFRCDPISEHNRLYWYRQTLGQGPEFLTYFQNEAQLEKSRLLSDRFSAERPKGSFSTLEIQRTEQGDSAMYLCSSSLVEGQGSEVLHFGNGTRLTVT.

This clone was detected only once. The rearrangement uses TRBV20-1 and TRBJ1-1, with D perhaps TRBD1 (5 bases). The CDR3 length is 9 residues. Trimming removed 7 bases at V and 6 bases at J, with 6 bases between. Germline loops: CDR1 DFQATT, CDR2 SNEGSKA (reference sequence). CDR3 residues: CSVGAEAFF. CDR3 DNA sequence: TGCAGTGTAGGGGCTGAAGCTTTCTTT.

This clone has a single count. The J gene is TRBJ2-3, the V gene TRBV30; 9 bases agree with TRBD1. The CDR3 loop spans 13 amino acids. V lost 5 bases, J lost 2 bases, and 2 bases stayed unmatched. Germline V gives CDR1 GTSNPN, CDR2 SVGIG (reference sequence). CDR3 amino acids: CAWGQGITDTQYF. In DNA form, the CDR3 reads TGTGCCTGGGGACAGGGGATCACAGATACGCAGTATTTT.

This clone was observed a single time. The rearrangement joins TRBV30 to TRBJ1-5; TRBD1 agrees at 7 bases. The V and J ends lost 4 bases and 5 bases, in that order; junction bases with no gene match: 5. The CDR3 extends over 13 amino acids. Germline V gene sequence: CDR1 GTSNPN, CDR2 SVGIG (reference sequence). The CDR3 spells CAWNRQGDQPQHF. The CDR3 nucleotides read TGTGCCTGGAATAGACAGGGCGATCAGCCCCAGCATTTT. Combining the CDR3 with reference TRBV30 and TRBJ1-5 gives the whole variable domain SQTIHQWPATLVQPVGSPLSLECTVEGTSNPNLYWYRQAAGRGLQLLFYSVGIGQISSEVPQNLSASRPQDRQFILSSKKLLLSDSGFYLCAWNRQGDQPQHFGDGTRLSIL.

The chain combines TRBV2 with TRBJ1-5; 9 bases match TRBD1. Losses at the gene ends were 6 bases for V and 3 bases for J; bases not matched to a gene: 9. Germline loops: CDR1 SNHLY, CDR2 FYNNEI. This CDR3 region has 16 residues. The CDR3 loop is CASSGTGGGHNQPQHF. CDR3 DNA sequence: TGTGCCAGCAGCGGCACAGGGGGCGGACACAATCAGCCCCAGCATTTT.

For the CDR3, the DNA is TGTGCCTGGAGTGTACGTCAACAGGGTCACTACAATGAGCAGTTCTTC. It codes for CAWSVRQQGHYNEQFF. This sequence joins TRBV30 and TRBJ2-1; possible D gene TRBD1, 6 bases. V was cut by 0 bases and J by 3 bases, with 15 bases left in between. The CDR3 is 16 residues long. Germline loops: CDR1 GTSNPN, CDR2 SVGIG (reference sequence). Supplemented by reference TRBV30 and TRBJ2-1, the full variable domain reads SQTIHQWPATLVQPVGSPLSLECTVEGTSNPNLYWYRQAAGRGLQLLFYSVGIGQISSEVPQNLSASRPQDRQFILSSKKLLLSDSGFYLCAWSVRQQGHYNEQFFGPGTRLTVL.

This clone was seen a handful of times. The CDR3 here is CASSWGTGNNSPLHF. The DNA of the CDR3 is TGTGCCAGCAGCTGGGGGACTGGGAATAATTCACCCCTCCACTTT. This chain connects TRBV6-5 to TRBJ1-6, with D maybe TRBD1 (5 bases). This CDR3 is 15 amino acids long. Germline V gene data show CDR1 as MNHEY and CDR2 as SVGAGI. The germline V and J ends were trimmed by 6 bases and 5 bases, with 14 bases remaining between them.

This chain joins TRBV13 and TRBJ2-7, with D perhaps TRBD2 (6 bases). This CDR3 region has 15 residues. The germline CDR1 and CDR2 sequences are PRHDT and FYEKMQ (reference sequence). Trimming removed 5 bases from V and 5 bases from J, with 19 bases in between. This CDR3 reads CASSAQLREFDEQYF. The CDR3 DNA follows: TGTGCCAGCAGCGCACAATTACGGGAGTTCGACGAGCAGTACTTC.

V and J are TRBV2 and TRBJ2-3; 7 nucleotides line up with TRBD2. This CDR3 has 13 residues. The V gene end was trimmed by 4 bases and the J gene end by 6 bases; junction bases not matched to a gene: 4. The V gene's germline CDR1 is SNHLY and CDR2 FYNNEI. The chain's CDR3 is CASSVLAADTQYF. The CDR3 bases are TGTGCCAGCAGTGTTCTAGCGGCCGATACGCAGTATTTT.

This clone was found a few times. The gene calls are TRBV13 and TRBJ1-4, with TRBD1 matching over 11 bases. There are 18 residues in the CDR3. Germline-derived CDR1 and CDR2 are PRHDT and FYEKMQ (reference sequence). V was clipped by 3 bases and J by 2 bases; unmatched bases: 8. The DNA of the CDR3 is TGTGCCAGCAGCTTTTACTGGACAGGGGGCCGCACTAATGAAAAACTGTTTTTT. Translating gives CASSFYWTGGRTNEKLFF.

CDR3 in amino acids: CATSQITGISGAFF. The CDR3 bases are TGTGCCACCAGCCAAATTACAGGGATATCTGGAGCTTTCTTT. The rearrangement joins TRBV15 to TRBJ1-1; the D gene is possibly TRBD1 (6 bases). Looked up from germline, CDR1 is LNHNV and CDR2 is YYDKDF (reference sequence). V was cut by 5 bases and J by 10 bases, with 20 bases left in between. The CDR3 is 14 amino acids.

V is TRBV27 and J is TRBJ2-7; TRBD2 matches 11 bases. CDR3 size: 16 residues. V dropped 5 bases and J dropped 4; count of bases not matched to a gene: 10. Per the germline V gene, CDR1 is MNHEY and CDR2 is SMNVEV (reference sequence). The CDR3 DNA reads TGTGCCAGCAGTCTGACTAGCGGGATGGGGATGTACGAGCAGTACTTC. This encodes CASSLTSGMGMYEQYF.

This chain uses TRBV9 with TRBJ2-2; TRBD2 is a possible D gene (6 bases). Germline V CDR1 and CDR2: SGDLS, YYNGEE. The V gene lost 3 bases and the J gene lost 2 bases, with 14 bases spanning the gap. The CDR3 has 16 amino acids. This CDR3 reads CASSGVGGFNTGELFF. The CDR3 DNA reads TGTGCCAGCAGCGGAGTCGGGGGTTTCAACACCGGGGAGCTGTTTTTT.